This is a list of T cell receptor beta chains from one sample in a study of blood T cells in healthy people across ages. In TCRdb, the 5' RACE reads were re-called with MiXCR into one record per CDR3 protein. This sample has roughly 2 million distinct CDR3 sequences, with about 50% found just once. The specimen sequenced was blood. These receptors all stem from a woman in her 40s in good health. Both conserved end residues are part of each CDR3. D genes are given only for firm matches. Size is stated for part of the rows, as once, few or many counts, or as a class when the clone is expanded.

.,TRBJ1-5,14,TRBV10-2,few,CASSGGRINQPQHF,TGCGCCAGCAGTGGCGGCAGGATCAATCAGCCCCAGCATTTT
.,TRBJ2-7,11,TRBV6-2/TRBV6-3,.,CASSQQYEQYF,TGTGCCAGCAGTCAACAATACGAGCAGTACTTC
.,TRBJ2-1,14,TRBV7-7,.,CASSSRQVSETQFF,TGTGCTAGCAGCTCCCGACAGGTGTCGGAGACCCAGTTCTTC
TRBD1,TRBJ2-3,15,TRBV15,.,CATSGRTGTTDTQYF,TGTGCCACCAGCGGTCGGACAGGGACGACAGATACGCAGTATTTT
.,TRBJ2-7,13,TRBV20-1,.,CSAILGGASEQYF,TGCAGTGCTATTCTGGGGGGGGCCAGCGAGCAGTACTTC
.,TRBJ1-4,16,TRBV20-1,.,CSAPSAWEEGGEKLFF,TGCAGTGCTCCATCCGCTTGGGAGGAGGGTGGTGAAAAACTGTTTTTT
.,TRBJ2-7,13,TRBV5-6,.,CASSFMRTYEQYF,TGTGCCAGCAGCTTTATGAGGACATACGAGCAGTACTTC
.,TRBJ2-3,11,TRBV20-1,.,CSARTIDTQYF,TGCAGTGCTAGGACGATAGATACGCAGTATTTT
.,TRBJ2-5,15,TRBV7-9,.,CASSLGLGEGETQYF,TGTGCCAGCAGCTTAGGACTGGGAGAAGGAGAGACCCAGTACTTC
.,TRBJ2-1,16,TRBV2,.,CASTKEGVRGSNEQFF,TGTGCCAGCACCAAAGAGGGGGTCAGGGGCTCGAATGAGCAGTTCTTC
.,TRBJ2-1,17,TRBV27,few,CASSLENRDFSYNEQFF,TGTGCCAGCAGTTTGGAGAACCGGGACTTCTCCTACAATGAGCAGTTCTTC
TRBD1,TRBJ2-3,17,TRBV2,.,CASSDRAGGGFTDTQYF,TGTGCCAGCAGTGATAGGGCAGGGGGTGGGTTCACAGATACGCAGTATTTT
TRBD2,TRBJ2-1,14,TRBV5-1,.,CASSLRLAGAEQFF,TGCGCCAGCAGCTTGCGACTAGCGGGGGCGGAGCAGTTCTTC
TRBD1,TRBJ2-3,15,TRBV28,.,CASSTPGQGSDTQYF,TGTGCCAGCAGTACGCCGGGACAGGGGTCAGATACGCAGTATTTT
TRBD1,TRBJ2-7,20,TRBV25-1,few,CASSATGQGGSGPRGDEQYF,TGTGCCAGCAGTGCGACGGGACAGGGAGGTTCTGGTCCAAGGGGGGACGAGCAGTACTTC
.,TRBJ2-4,15,TRBV6-2/TRBV6-3,.,CASTRLQGSKNIQYF,TGTGCCAGCACGAGATTGCAGGGATCCAAAAACATTCAGTACTTC
.,TRBJ2-5,15,TRBV3-1,.,CASSRSDKGKETQYF,TGTGCCAGCAGCCGGTCAGACAAGGGGAAAGAGACCCAGTACTTC
TRBD2,TRBJ2-1,20,TRBV5-1,few,CASSLAGTSGADSSYNEQFF,TGCGCCAGCAGCTTGGCCGGGACTAGCGGGGCTGACAGCTCCTACAATGAGCAGTTCTTC
TRBD1,TRBJ2-3,14,TRBV19,few,CATRQGTSTDTQYF,TGTGCCACCCGACAGGGGACTAGCACAGATACGCAGTATTTT
TRBD2,TRBJ2-3,15,TRBV20-1,.,CSARAWGGSTDTQYF,TGCAGTGCTAGGGCATGGGGGGGGAGCACAGATACGCAGTATTTT
.,TRBJ2-7,13,TRBV3-1,.,CASSHRDRYEQYF,TGTGCCAGCAGCCATAGGGACCGCTACGAGCAGTACTTC
TRBD1,TRBJ1-4,15,TRBV4-3,.,CASSQAGTGAGKLFF,TGCGCCAGCAGCCAGGCCGGGACAGGGGCAGGAAAACTGTTTTTT
.,TRBJ2-1,13,TRBV12-3/TRBV12-4,few,CASSLISVYEQFF,TGTGCCAGCAGTTTGATTAGTGTCTATGAGCAGTTCTTC